This passage covers 7 T cell receptor beta chains from one sample sequenced in a study of T-cell memory formation after mild COVID-19. MiXCR, applied by TCRdb to the 5' RACE reads, yields one record per CDR3 protein. Of over 150,000 distinct CDR3 sequences in the sample, about 18% were seen once. The source material was PBMCs or a T cell subset sorted from them (not recorded which). All receptors derive from a man aged 18 to 30 who had mild COVID-19 (a few samples of this study predate the infection). Cell type and time point are not known.

Here the CDR3 DNA reads TGTGCCACCAGTGATTCAGGGGCGGGAGTCACTGAAGCTTTCTTT. Translation: CATSDSGAGVTEAFF. The chain carries TRBV24-1 and TRBJ1-1; tentatively, D is TRBD1 (6 bases). The CDR3 covers 15 residues. V was cut by 2 bases and J by 4 bases, with 13 bases left in between. In germline, CDR1 is KGHDR, CDR2 SFDVKD.

This clonotype was observed a few times. This sequence joins TRBV20-1 and TRBJ1-6; weak D call: TRBD1 (5 bases). CDR3 length: 13 amino acids. The V end lost 6 bases, the J end lost 5 bases, and 11 bases lay between the germline ends. Germline values: CDR1 DFQATT, CDR2 SNEGSKA (reference sequence). CDR3 loop: CSAPGRNNSPLHF. DNA of the CDR3: TGCAGTGCCCCGGGACGGAATAATTCACCCCTCCACTTT.

V and J are TRBV20-1 and TRBJ1-1; perhaps TRBD1 as D (5 bases). V lost 2 bases, J lost 1 base, and 14 bases lay in between. The CDR3 extends over 15 amino acids. Germline CDR1 and CDR2: DFQATT and SNEGSKA (reference sequence). As DNA, the CDR3 is TGCAGTGCTAGAAAATGGGACGGCGCGAACACTGAAGCTTTCTTT. It translates to CSARKWDGANTEAFF.

This clonotype occurred a few times. The chain joins TRBV20-1 to TRBJ2-4, with D tentatively TRBD1 or TRBD2 (5 bases each). Trimming removed 6 bases from V and 5 bases from J, with 14 bases in between. This CDR3 spans 13 amino acids. The germline V gene has CDR1 DFQATT and CDR2 SNEGSKA (reference sequence). As DNA, the CDR3 is TGCAGTGCCGTGGGACCCCCCCAAAACATTCAGTACTTC. This gives the protein CSAVGPPQNIQYF.

This clonotype was seen a handful of times. V and J are TRBV2 and TRBJ2-1; D not certain. Trimming took 7 bases from V and 7 from J, leaving 11 bases between them. From germline, CDR1 is SNHLY and CDR2 FYNNEI. The CDR3 spans 12 residues. The CDR3 reads CASTSDVNEQFF. CDR3 DNA: TGTGCCAGCACCAGCGATGTAAATGAGCAGTTCTTC.

The chain is built from TRBV10-1 and TRBJ2-1, with TRBD1 matching over 11 bases. The CDR3 extends over 16 amino acids. Germline-derived CDR1 and CDR2 are WNHNN and SYGVQD (reference sequence). J gave up 8 bases and V 0 bases, and 6 bases lay outside the gene matches. CDR3 nucleotide sequence: TGCGCCAGCAGTGAGTCGTGGACAGGGGGCGCGGATGAGCAGTTCTTC. Its protein product is CASSESWTGGADEQFF.

This clonotype was found a few times. V usage is TRBV29-1 and J usage is TRBJ1-2, with D possibly TRBD1 on 6 matching bases. The CDR3 consists of 12 residues. Germline CDR1 SQVTM, CDR2 ANQGSEA. The CDR3 is CRGGPSGYGYTF. DNA for the CDR3: TGCAGGGGGGGCCCATCGGGGTATGGCTACACCTTC.